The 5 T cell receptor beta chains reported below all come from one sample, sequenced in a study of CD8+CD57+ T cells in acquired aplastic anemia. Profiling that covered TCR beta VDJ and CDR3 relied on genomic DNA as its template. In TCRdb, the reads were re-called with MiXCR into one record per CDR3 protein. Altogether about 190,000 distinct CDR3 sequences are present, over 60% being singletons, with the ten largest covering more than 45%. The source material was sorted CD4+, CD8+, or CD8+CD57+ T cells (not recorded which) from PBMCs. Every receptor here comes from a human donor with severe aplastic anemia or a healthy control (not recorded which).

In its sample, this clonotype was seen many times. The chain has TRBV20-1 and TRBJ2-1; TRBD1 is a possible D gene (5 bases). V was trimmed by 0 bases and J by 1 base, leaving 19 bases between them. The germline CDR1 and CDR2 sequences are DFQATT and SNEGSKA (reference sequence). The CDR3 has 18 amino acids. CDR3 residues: CSARELGIDSKSYNEQFF. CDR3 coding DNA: TGCAGTGCTAGAGAGTTGGGGATCGACAGCAAATCCTACAATGAGCAGTTCTTC.

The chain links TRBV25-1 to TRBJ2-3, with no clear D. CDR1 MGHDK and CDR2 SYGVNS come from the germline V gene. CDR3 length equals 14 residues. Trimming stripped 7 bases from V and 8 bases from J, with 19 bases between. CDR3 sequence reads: CASIPGLSPGTQYF. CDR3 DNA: TGTGCCAGCATCCCGGGCCTGAGCCCAGGTACGCAGTATTTT.

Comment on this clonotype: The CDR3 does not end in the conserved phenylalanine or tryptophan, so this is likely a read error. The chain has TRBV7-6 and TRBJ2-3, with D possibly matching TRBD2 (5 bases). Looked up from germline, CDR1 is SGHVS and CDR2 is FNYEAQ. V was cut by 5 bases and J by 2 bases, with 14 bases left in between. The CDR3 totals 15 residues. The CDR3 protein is CASSVEGFYTDTQYS. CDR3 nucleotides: TGTGCCAGCAGCGTAGAGGGCTTCTACACAGATACGCAGTATTCT.

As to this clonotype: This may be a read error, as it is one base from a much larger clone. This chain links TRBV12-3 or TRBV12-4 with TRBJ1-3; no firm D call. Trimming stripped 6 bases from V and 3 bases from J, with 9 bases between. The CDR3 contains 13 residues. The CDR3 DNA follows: TGTGCCAGCAGCCCCAATTTTGGAAACACCATATATTTT. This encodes CASSPNFGNTIYF.

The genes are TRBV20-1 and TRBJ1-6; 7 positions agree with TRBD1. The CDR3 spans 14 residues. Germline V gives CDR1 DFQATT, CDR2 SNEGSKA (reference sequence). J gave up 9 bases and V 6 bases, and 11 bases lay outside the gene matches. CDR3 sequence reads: CSAILGPGGSPLHF. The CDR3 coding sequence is TGCAGTGCGATCCTCGGCCCAGGGGGTTCACCCCTCCACTTT.